The clone carrying this TCR beta chain was recorded many times. Its antigen is still unknown. The J segment lost 4 bases and the V segment lost 8 bases, leaving 7 bases of the junction unmatched. The CDR3 covers 15 residues. Germline CDR1 reads MDHEN; CDR2 reads SYDVKM. Molecular barcoding with unique molecular identifiers was used for the TCRbeta library. TCRdb independently ran MiXCR on the PCR reads; one entry per CDR3 protein. This sample has fewer than 550,000 distinct CDR3 sequences, with over 10% found just once. This entry belongs to a study of T-cell reconstitution after alpha-beta-depleted transplantation in children. Findings and caveats of the study: Recipient T cells and thymic progenitors that survived gave rise to the high TCRbeta diversity observed at day 60 in some patients. Several hundred graft clones that had expanded were reportedly the source of alpha-beta T cells about two months after transplant. One year post-transplant, T-cell counts and diversity were largely derived from T cells produced anew.

This material consisted of PBMCs, mostly from graft donor cells, taken 180 days after TCRalphabeta/CD19-depleted stem cell transplant. The chain links TRBV28 to TRBJ2-1, with 11 bases lining up with TRBD2. The TCR originated in a female patient aged 2-15 years who had a stem cell transplant for aplastic anemia, so the T cells may come from the graft donor. The CDR3, as DNA: TGTGCCAGCTACAATAGCGGGAGGGTGTACAATGAGCAGTTCTTC. Translated: CASYNSGRVYNEQFF.